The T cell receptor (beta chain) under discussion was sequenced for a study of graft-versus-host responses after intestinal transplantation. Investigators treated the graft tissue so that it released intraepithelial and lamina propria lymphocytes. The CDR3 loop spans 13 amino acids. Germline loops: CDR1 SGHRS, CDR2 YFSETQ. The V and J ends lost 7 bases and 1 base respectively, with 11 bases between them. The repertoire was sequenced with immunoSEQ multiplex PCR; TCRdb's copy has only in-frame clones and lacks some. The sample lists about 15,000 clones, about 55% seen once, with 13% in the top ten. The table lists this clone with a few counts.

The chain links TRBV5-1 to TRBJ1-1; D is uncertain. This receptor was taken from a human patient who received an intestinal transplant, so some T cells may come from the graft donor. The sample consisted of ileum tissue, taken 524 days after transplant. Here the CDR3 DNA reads TGCGCCAGCCAGTTACAGCCGAACACTGAAGCTTTCTTT. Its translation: CASQLQPNTEAFF.